The 24 T cell receptor beta chains presented below share a single source sample, sequenced in a study of blood T cell repertoires in COVID-19. Clones were read by immunoSEQ multiplex PCR, and TCRdb kept only the in-frame ones, dropping some. The repertoire includes more than 250,000 clones, less than 85% of them detected once, and over 4.5% sits in the top ten. Material for sequencing was peripheral blood. These receptors were obtained from a man aged 60 to 69 who had recovered from COVID-19.

The CDR3, as DNA: TGTGCCAGCAGCCCACGGACTAGCGGGAATGAGCAGTTCTTC. Protein product: CASSPRTSGNEQFF. The chain carries TRBV3-1 (or the pseudogene TRBV3-2) and TRBJ2-1; 11 nucleotides align to TRBD2. In germline, CDR1 is LGHDT, CDR2 YNNKEL (reference sequence). The CDR3 consists of 14 residues. J lost 7 bases, V lost 4 bases, and 3 bases had no gene match.

This clone was found once. The rearrangement uses TRBV12-3 or TRBV12-4 and TRBJ1-6; D is unclear. Trimming pared 2 bases from V and 10 bases from J, leaving 9 bases between. The CDR3 has 13 residues. For the CDR3, the DNA is TGTGCCAGCAGTTTATTTTCAAGCTCACCCCTCCACTTT. Its protein is CASSLFSSSPLHF.

The chain is built from TRBV3-1 (or the pseudogene TRBV3-2) and TRBJ1-4, with 8 bases that match TRBD1. With V trimmed by 1 base and J by 5 bases, 6 bases remained unmatched. Germline assignment: CDR1 LGHDT and CDR2 YNNKEL (reference sequence). The CDR3 is 16 amino acids. CDR3 coding DNA: TGTGCCAGCAGCCAAGGAGGCCGGACAGGGAATGAAAAACTGTTTTTT. Residues: CASSQGGRTGNEKLFF.

The chain recombines TRBV24-1 with TRBJ2-2, with D possibly TRBD1 on 6 matching bases. Germline V gene lookup returns CDR1 KGHDR and CDR2 SFDVKD. The V and J ends lost 5 bases and 5 bases respectively, with 14 bases between them. The CDR3 extends over 15 amino acids. The CDR3 is CATSASTGQTGELFF. In nucleotides, the CDR3 is TGTGCCACCAGTGCGTCGACAGGACAGACCGGGGAGCTGTTTTTT.

The chain is built from TRBV3-1 (or the pseudogene TRBV3-2) and TRBJ2-5; 8 bases match TRBD1. Looked up from germline, CDR1 is LGHDT and CDR2 is YNNKEL (reference sequence). The CDR3 sequence is 14 residues long. The V segment lost 3 bases and the J segment 5 bases; nucleotides outside the gene matches: 5. The CDR3 region has the DNA TGTGCCAGCAGCCAGAACCACAGGGGGGAGACCCAGTACTTC. It specifies CASSQNHRGETQYF.

This chain joins TRBV29-1 and TRBJ1-5, with D possibly matching TRBD1 (5 bases). Germline loops: CDR1 SQVTM, CDR2 ANQGSEA. The CDR3 spans 14 residues. Trimming left V 4 bases short and J 2 bases short, with 12 bases between. CDR3 amino acids: CSVGGGAGNQPQHF. The CDR3 nucleotides are TGCAGCGTTGGGGGGGGTGCGGGCAATCAGCCCCAGCATTTT.

V gene TRBV7-9 combines with J gene TRBJ2-1, with TRBD2 matching 8 bases. The length of the CDR3 is 16 residues. J gave up 6 bases and V 5 bases, and 12 bases lay outside the gene matches. Germline assignment: CDR1 SEHNR and CDR2 FQNEAQ (reference sequence). The CDR3 reads CASSPAGTRRVNEQFF. The CDR3 bases are TGTGCCAGCAGCCCAGCCGGGACTAGAAGGGTCAATGAGCAGTTCTTC.

The rearrangement uses TRBV7-2 and TRBJ2-2, with 7 bases fitting TRBD2. V lost 4 bases and J lost 4; bases outside the gene matches: 9. The CDR3 consists of 16 residues. The germline gives CDR1 SGHTA, CDR2 FQGNSA. The DNA for the CDR3 is TGTGCCAGCAGCTCCCCGGGAGGAGCGGGCACCGGGGAGCTGTTTTTT. It translates to CASSSPGGAGTGELFF.

This clone was counted a single time. The rearrangement links TRBV20-1 to TRBJ2-7; a weak D match, TRBD1 (6 bases). Germline V gene data show CDR1 as DFQATT and CDR2 as SNEGSKA (reference sequence). The CDR3 has 11 residues. Trimming took off 3 bases at V and 6 bases at J, with 9 bases between the two ends. CDR3 sequence: CSARGHREQYF. CDR3 nucleotide sequence: TGCAGTGCTAGGGGACATCGCGAGCAGTACTTC.

This chain uses TRBV4-1 with TRBJ2-5; 8 nucleotides agree with TRBD2. CDR1 is MGHRA and CDR2 is YSYEKL in the germline V gene. This CDR3 spans 13 amino acids. Germline trimming cut 5 bases from V and 4 bases from J; bases unmatched to any gene: 3. CDR3 amino acids: CASSILAGETQYF. In DNA, the CDR3 is TGCGCCAGCAGCATCCTAGCGGGAGAGACCCAGTACTTC.

This clone appeared once. The chain combines TRBV5-1 with TRBJ2-1; D uncertain. The CDR3 extends over 14 amino acids. V lost 1 base and J lost 4, with 9 bases in between. Looked up from germline, CDR1 is SGHRS and CDR2 is YFSETQ. The CDR3 nucleotides read TGCGCCAGCAGCTTGAGGCAGGTTTACAATGAGCAGTTCTTC. It specifies CASSLRQVYNEQFF.

This chain uses TRBV27 with TRBJ2-5; 12 nucleotides line up with TRBD2. The junction had 1 base not matched to a gene; V was cut back by 6 bases and J by 5 bases. Germline V gene sequence: CDR1 MNHEY, CDR2 SMNVEV (reference sequence). This CDR3 is built from 13 residues. CDR3 nucleotides: TGTGCCAGCAGCCTAGCGGGAGGGGAGACCCAGTACTTC. Amino acids: CASSLAGGETQYF.

This chain uses TRBV6-5 with TRBJ1-1; D possibly corresponds to TRBD1 (5 bases). The germline V gene encodes CDR1 MNHEY and CDR2 SVGAGI. The CDR3 is 15 amino acids. V lost 5 bases and J 4 bases, leaving 17 bases between the germline ends. DNA for the CDR3: TGTGCCAGCAGTAACCCCTCGACAGTCCTCACTGAAGCTTTCTTT. Its translation is CASSNPSTVLTEAFF.

Notes on this clone: One end of the junction fails to match germline, which may point to a read error. The chain uses TRBV12-3 or TRBV12-4 and TRBJ1-3; 9 nucleotides line up with TRBD1. This CDR3 has 12 amino acids. This chain's CDR3 is CASSSGQGPGDF. For the CDR3, the DNA is TGTGCCAGCAGTTCGGGACAGGGCCCTGGGGATTTT.

The CDR3 sequence is CASSFRPLMNTEAFF. The CDR3 DNA is TGTGCCAGCAGCTTCCGCCCACTGATGAACACTGAAGCTTTCTTT. The rearrangement joins TRBV5-6 to TRBJ1-1; no clear D. Trimming shortened V by 2 bases and J by 0 bases, and 11 bases separated the two germline ends. CDR3 length: 15 residues. The V gene's germline CDR1 is SGHDT and CDR2 YYEEEE.

The chain employs TRBV29-1 and TRBJ2-7; 10 bases fit TRBD2. The CDR3 runs to 13 residues. The V and J ends lost 3 bases and 6 bases, in that order; junction bases with no gene match: 5. Germline V gene lookup returns CDR1 SQVTM and CDR2 ANQGSEA. CDR3 nucleotide sequence: TGCAGCGTTGATGCTAGCGGGAGAGGCGAGCAGTACTTC. Protein sequence: CSVDASGRGEQYF.

The rearrangement joins TRBV6-6 to TRBJ1-2, with unresolved D. The CDR3 is 16 residues long. V gave up 5 bases and J gave up 4 bases, with 20 bases separating them. Looked up from germline, CDR1 is MNHNY and CDR2 is SVGAGI (reference sequence). The CDR3 spells CASSQTSSGVGYGYTF. The CDR3 DNA reads as TGTGCCAGCAGTCAAACCAGCTCCGGGGTTGGCTATGGCTACACCTTC.

V and J are TRBV4-1 and TRBJ2-4, with 7 bases identical to TRBD1. This CDR3 contains 18 residues. Unmatched junction bases numbered 10, after V lost 0 bases and J lost 2 bases. The V gene's germline CDR1 is MGHRA and CDR2 YSYEKL. The CDR3 nucleotides are TGCGCCAGCAGCCAAGAGGGAATGACAGGGCGTTCCAAAAACATTCAGTACTTC. Translating gives CASSQEGMTGRSKNIQYF.

The chain links TRBV19 to TRBJ2-7, with 8 nucleotides matching TRBD2. The CDR3 is 15 residues long. Germline assignment: CDR1 LNHDA and CDR2 SQIVND (reference sequence). With V trimmed by 3 bases and J by 6 bases, 10 bases remained unmatched. The CDR3 DNA reads as TGTGCCAGTAGTATGTCCCCAGCGGGGGTTAGCGAGCAGTACTTC. This gives the protein CASSMSPAGVSEQYF.

V gene TRBV7-6 combines with J gene TRBJ2-2, with 14 bases fitting TRBD2. This CDR3 contains 16 residues. The germline gives CDR1 SGHVS, CDR2 FNYEAQ. Trimming took 5 bases from V and 6 from J; bases not matched to a gene: 5. The CDR3 DNA is TGTGCCAGCAGCCCCCGGACTAGCGGGAGGTCCGGGGAGCTGTTTTTT. It yields the protein CASSPRTSGRSGELFF. The full variable domain, rest sourced from reference TRBV7-6 and TRBJ2-2, is GAGVSQSPRYKVTKRGQDVALRCDPISGHVSLYWYRQALGQGPEFLTYFNYEAQQDKSGLPNDRFSAERPEGSISTLTIQRTEQRDSAMYRCASSPRTSGRSGELFFGEGSRLTVL.

The chain recombines TRBV5-1 with TRBJ1-1, with 7 nucleotides matching TRBD1. V was pared by 4 bases and J by 4 bases, with 10 bases of the junction left unmatched. This CDR3 is 15 amino acids long. Looked up from germline, CDR1 is SGHRS and CDR2 is YFSETQ. The CDR3 protein is CASSPLGGRSTEAFF. CDR3 DNA sequence: TGCGCCAGCAGCCCCTTAGGGGGCCGGAGCACTGAAGCTTTCTTT.

The rearrangement uses TRBV28 and TRBJ1-1; 9 nucleotides line up with TRBD1. In germline, CDR1 is MDHEN, CDR2 SYDVKM. This CDR3 comprises 14 residues. V shed 3 bases and J 4 bases; nucleotides not matched to a gene: 3. The CDR3 DNA reads as TGTGCCAGCAGTTTCCAGACAGGGGGCACTGAAGCTTTCTTT. Its protein product is CASSFQTGGTEAFF.

The chain has TRBV5-6 and TRBJ1-6; 11 nucleotides align to TRBD1. The CDR3 length is 15 residues. From germline, CDR1 is SGHDT and CDR2 YYEEEE. V lost 4 bases and J lost 7; bases outside the gene matches: 4. CDR3 loop: CASSGWDRGNSPLHF. The CDR3 nucleotides read TGTGCCAGCAGCGGCTGGGACAGGGGGAATTCACCCCTCCACTTT.

This chain links TRBV29-1 with TRBJ2-5, with D tentatively TRBD2 (5 bases). CDR1 SQVTM and CDR2 ANQGSEA come from the germline V gene. This CDR3 spans 12 amino acids. Trimming took off 5 bases at V and 5 bases at J, with 12 bases between the two ends. CDR3 DNA: TGCAGCGTTCAGCCGGGGATGGAGACCCAGTACTTC. It yields the protein CSVQPGMETQYF.